This T cell receptor (beta chain) was observed in a study of OX40 agonist ivuxolimab in advanced cancers. In the study overall: Subjects had a mean age of roughly 60 years, with a range of roughly 23 to 80; less than 90% were male. Whole-study results and caveats: Dosing at 0.1 to 3.0 mg/kg was accompanied by clonal expansion of CD4+ and CD8+ blood T cells by week 6. No determination was made of the antigen specificity of the expanded peripheral T cells.

Patients were ineligible given autoimmune disease history or systemic immunosuppression. CDR3 length: 17 residues. Per germline, CDR1 SGDLS and CDR2 YYNGEE. The trim removed 3 bases at V and 5 bases at J, leaving 10 bases unmatched. To note about this clone: Its target is not known.

The repertoire was sequenced with immunoSEQ multiplex PCR; TCRdb's copy has only in-frame clones and lacks some. Here the sample spans 30,000 to 35,000 clones, about 92% being singletons. The chain recombines TRBV9 with TRBJ2-5, with 13 bases aligning to TRBD2. This clonotype originated in an adult with an advanced solid tumor such as melanoma, head and neck, liver or kidney cancer. Sample: CD4+ or CD8+ T cells sorted from blood, taken in a trial of the OX40 agonist ivuxolimab. The CDR3, as DNA: TGTGCCAGCAGCGCACCGGGACTAGCGGGATTGATGGAGACCCAGTACTTC. Protein sequence: CASSAPGLAGLMETQYF.